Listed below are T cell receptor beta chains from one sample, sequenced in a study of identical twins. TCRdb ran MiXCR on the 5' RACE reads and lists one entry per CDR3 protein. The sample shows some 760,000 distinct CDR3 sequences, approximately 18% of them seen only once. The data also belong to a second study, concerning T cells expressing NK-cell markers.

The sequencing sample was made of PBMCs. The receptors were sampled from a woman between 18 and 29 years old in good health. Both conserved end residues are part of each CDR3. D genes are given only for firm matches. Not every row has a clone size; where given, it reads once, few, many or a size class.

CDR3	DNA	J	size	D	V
CASSLTNRADNYGYTF	TGTGCCAGCTCACTAACGAACAGGGCCGATAACTATGGCTACACCTTC	TRBJ1-2	few	-	TRBV18
CSATAAGSNTGELFF	TGCAGTGCTACGGCAGCAGGGTCGAACACCGGGGAGCTGTTTTTT	TRBJ2-2	few	-	TRBV20-1
CSADGYTF	TGCAGTGCTGATGGCTACACCTTC	TRBJ1-2	few	-	TRBV20-1
CASSLDGLAGDADTQYF	TGTGCCAGCAGTTTGGATGGACTAGCGGGGGACGCAGATACGCAGTATTTT	TRBJ2-3	few	TRBD2	TRBV27
CASSLRYQGKDYGYTF	TGTGCCAGCAGCTTAAGGTACCAGGGAAAGGACTATGGCTACACCTTC	TRBJ1-2	-	-	TRBV7-2
CASSQAIPPWTSGSYNEQFF	TGTGCCAGCAGCCAAGCCATCCCCCCCTGGACTAGCGGATCCTACAATGAGCAGTTCTTC	TRBJ2-1	-	TRBD2	TRBV3-1
CATSDGQGFTF	TGTGCCACATCCGACGGACAGGGGTTCACCTTC	TRBJ1-2	-	TRBD1	TRBV10-3
CASSAPPDRNTGELFF	TGTGCCAGCAGCGCACCCCCGGACAGGAACACCGGGGAGCTGTTTTTT	TRBJ2-2	few	-	TRBV9
CASSFTRGLRSYEQYF	TGTGCCAGCAGCTTTACGCGGGGCCTCCGCTCCTACGAGCAGTACTTC	TRBJ2-7	-	-	TRBV7-9
CASSLGNSLNEQFF	TGTGCCAGCAGCTTGGGGAACAGTCTCAATGAGCAGTTCTTC	TRBJ2-1	few	-	TRBV5-5
CASSWVGPGTHSGANVLTF	TGCGCCAGCAGCTGGGTAGGGCCAGGGACTCACTCTGGGGCCAACGTCCTGACTTTC	TRBJ2-6	few	-	TRBV5-1
CASSQLLQETQYF	TGTGCCAGCAGCCAACTCCTTCAAGAGACCCAGTACTTC	TRBJ2-5	-	-	TRBV3-1
CSVHLAASYEQYF	TGCAGCGTACACCTAGCGGCCTCCTACGAGCAGTACTTC	TRBJ2-7	-	TRBD2	TRBV29-1
CASLYTGRSGYGGYTF	TGTGCCAGCCTATATACAGGGAGGAGTGGATATGGCGGCTACACCTTC	TRBJ1-2	-	-	TRBV7-9
CASSLNPDGFYGYTF	TGTGCCAGCAGTCTTAACCCGGACGGTTTTTATGGCTACACCTTC	TRBJ1-2	few	-	TRBV12-3/TRBV12-4
CASSDTIQETQYF	TGTGCCAGCAGCGACACCATCCAAGAGACCCAGTACTTC	TRBJ2-5	few	-	TRBV7-9
CSARTGGANTGELFF	TGCAGTGCTAGGACCGGGGGAGCGAACACCGGGGAGCTGTTTTTT	TRBJ2-2	-	-	TRBV20-1
CASSGQGGEAFF	TGTGCCAGCAGCGGACAGGGAGGTGAAGCTTTCTTT	TRBJ1-1	few	TRBD1	TRBV11-1
CASSPQGGQFAQYF	TGTGCCAGCAGCCCGCAGGGTGGTCAATTTGCGCAGTACTTC	TRBJ2-7	many	-	TRBV7-2
CASELGRNTEAFF	TGTGCCAGCGAACTAGGAAGAAACACTGAAGCTTTCTTT	TRBJ1-1	few	-	TRBV12-3/TRBV12-4
CSASSGTTSGANVLTF	TGCAGTGCTAGCTCCGGGACTACCTCTGGGGCCAACGTCCTGACTTTC	TRBJ2-6	-	TRBD2	TRBV20-1
CASSSDRFGANVLTF	TGCGCCAGCAGCTCAGACAGGTTTGGGGCCAACGTCCTGACTTTC	TRBJ2-6	few	-	TRBV5-1
CASSTTTGVTGELFF	TGCGCCAGCAGCACAACGACAGGGGTCACCGGGGAGCTGTTTTTT	TRBJ2-2	many	TRBD1	TRBV5-1
CASRTGTPSYNEQFF	TGTGCCAGCAGAACCGGGACTCCCTCTTACAATGAGCAGTTCTTC	TRBJ2-1	few	-	TRBV2
CASSTSGPDTQYF	TGTGCCAGCTCAACATCGGGCCCAGATACGCAGTATTTT	TRBJ2-3	-	-	TRBV18
CSASSGAGNTIYF	TGCAGTGCTAGTTCAGGGGCTGGAAACACCATATATTTT	TRBJ1-3	few	-	TRBV20-1
CASSYWQNTEAFF	TGTGCCAGCAGTTATTGGCAGAACACTGAAGCTTTCTTT	TRBJ1-1	few	-	TRBV6-5
CASSVAADSYEQYF	TGTGCCAGCAGCGTAGCTGCGGACAGCTACGAGCAGTACTTC	TRBJ2-7	few	-	TRBV9
CASSSYYDDSNEQFF	TGTGCCAGCAGCTCCTACTATGACGATAGCAATGAGCAGTTCTTC	TRBJ2-1	few	-	TRBV7-9
CAISEGEPGVIEQFF	TGTGCCATCAGTGAGGGCGAGCCGGGGGTAATAGAGCAGTTCTTC	TRBJ2-1	-	-	TRBV10-3
CSAKGGGMNTEAFF	TGCAGTGCTAAAGGGGGCGGCATGAACACTGAAGCTTTCTTT	TRBJ1-1	few	TRBD1	TRBV20-1
CASSWRWPSGGPREQFF	TGTGCCAGCAGCTGGAGGTGGCCTAGCGGGGGACCCAGGGAGCAGTTCTTC	TRBJ2-1	-	TRBD2	TRBV5-6
CASREGTSGYNEQFF	TGTGCCAGCAGGGAGGGGACTAGCGGTTACAATGAGCAGTTCTTC	TRBJ2-1	-	TRBD2	TRBV2
CSVMATTNSPLHF	TGCAGTGTCATGGCCACAACCAATTCACCCCTCCACTTT	TRBJ1-6	many	-	TRBV20-1
CASSYSIGANEQFF	TGTGCCAGCAGTTACTCGATCGGAGCCAATGAGCAGTTCTTC	TRBJ2-1	few	-	TRBV6-5
CASHLVGGAQAEAFF	TGTGCCAGCCATCTCGTGGGGGGGGCGCAGGCTGAAGCTTTCTTT	TRBJ1-1	-	-	TRBV27
CASSPRRERYTGELFF	TGCGCCAGCAGCCCGCGAAGGGAGCGATACACCGGGGAGCTGTTTTTT	TRBJ2-2	few	-	TRBV4-3
CAVAGTSYNEQFF	TGTGCCGTGGCCGGGACATCCTACAATGAGCAGTTCTTC	TRBJ2-1	-	-	TRBV10-3
CASSQVLLAGVGGELFF	TGTGCCAGCAGCCAAGTTCTCCTAGCGGGAGTAGGAGGGGAGCTGTTTTTT	TRBJ2-2	-	TRBD2	TRBV14
CSAREGSKNIQYF	TGCAGTGCTAGGGAAGGGAGCAAAAACATTCAGTACTTC	TRBJ2-4	-	-	TRBV20-1
CASSSYSGRAWEQFF	TGTGCCAGCAGCTCATACAGCGGGAGGGCGTGGGAGCAGTTCTTC	TRBJ2-1	few	TRBD2	TRBV7-9